Shown below are 29 T cell receptor beta chains from a single sample sequenced in a study of T cell responses to AZD1222 COVID-19 vaccine. TCRdb's table, derived via immunoSEQ multiplex PCR, lists solely in-frame clones and lacks some. In the table there are roughly 200,000 clones, about 92% of which are singletons. The sequences come from peripheral blood, collected on day 0 of MenACWY control vaccination. The receptor source for this set is an adult in good health.

The chain employs TRBV5-4 and TRBJ1-2; D possibly corresponds to TRBD1 (6 bases). V dropped 0 bases and J dropped 4 bases, with 10 bases sitting between them. Germline CDR1 reads SGHNT; CDR2 reads YYREEE (reference sequence). The CDR3 has 14 amino acids. The CDR3 region has the DNA TGTGCCAGCAGCTTGGATGGGGGGCCCTATGGCTACACCTTC. It specifies CASSLDGGPYGYTF. Combining the CDR3 with reference TRBV5-4 and TRBJ1-2 gives the whole variable domain ETGVTQSPTHLIKTRGQQVTLRCSSQSGHNTVSWYQQALGQGPQFIFQYYREEENGRGNFPPRFSGLQFPNYSSELNVNALELDDSALYLCASSLDGGPYGYTFGSGTRLTVV.

The CDR3 bases are TGTGCCAGCAGCCGCCGACGACAAATGAACACTGAAGCTTTCTTT. Protein: CASSRRRQMNTEAFF. The V gene is TRBV5-6, the J gene TRBJ1-1; D is undetermined. Germline CDR1 is SGHDT and CDR2 is YYEEEE. CDR3 length equals 15 residues. The germline V and J ends were trimmed by 4 bases and 0 bases, with 13 bases remaining between them.

This clone was observed a single time. At the DNA level, this CDR3 is encoded by other sequences in the same sample as well. The chain links TRBV7-3 to TRBJ2-1; D is unclear. V dropped 4 bases and J dropped 4 bases, with 11 bases sitting between them. This CDR3 contains 14 residues. Germline assignment: CDR1 SGHTA and CDR2 FQGTGA. The CDR3 loop reads CASSSGLAYNEQFF. CDR3 coding DNA: TGTGCCAGCAGCTCGGGCCTCGCTTACAATGAGCAGTTCTTC.

V usage is TRBV19 and J usage is TRBJ1-5; 10 bases line up with TRBD1. CDR3 size: 15 residues. The germline V gene encodes CDR1 LNHDA and CDR2 SQIVND (reference sequence). The ends lost 5 bases at V and 2 bases at J; junction bases unmatched: 3. For the CDR3, the DNA is TGTGCCAGTAGTGACGGACAGGGGGGCAATCAGCCCCAGCATTTT. It yields the protein CASSDGQGGNQPQHF. The variable domain in full, completed from reference TRBV19 and TRBJ1-5, reads DGGITQSPKYLFRKEGQNVTLSCEQNLNHDAMYWYRQDPGQGLRLIYYSQIVNDFQKGDIAEGYSVSREKKESFPLTVTSAQKNPTAFYLCASSDGQGGNQPQHFGDGTRLSIL.

V is TRBV6-6 and J is TRBJ1-4, with 7 bases identical to TRBD1. Germline CDR1 reads MNHNY; CDR2 reads SVGAGI (reference sequence). The CDR3 runs 14 residues. Trimming cost V 9 bases and J 5 bases; bases outside gene matches: 9. The CDR3 sequence is CASLEGQLNEKLFF. In nucleotides, the CDR3 is TGTGCCAGTTTAGAGGGACAGCTAAATGAAAAACTGTTTTTT.

The chain has TRBV7-8 and TRBJ2-1; D perhaps matches TRBD2 (6 bases). V lost 7 bases, J lost 8 bases, and 15 bases lay in between. Per germline, CDR1 SGHVS and CDR2 FQNEAQ. The CDR3 totals 13 residues. The CDR3 DNA reads as TGTGCCAGCATCAAGGCGGGGAGCGATGAGCAGTTCTTC. Translation: CASIKAGSDEQFF.

The chain recombines TRBV4-2 with TRBJ1-1; TRBD1 agrees at 7 bases. CDR1 is LGHNA, CDR2 YNFKEQ, per germline. The CDR3 covers 12 residues. V trimming: 4 bases; J trimming: 8 bases; junction bases outside the gene matches: 4. DNA of the CDR3: TGTGCCAGCAGCCCTGGGACAGCAGAAGCTTTCTTT. It yields the protein CASSPGTAEAFF.

This clone was seen once. The genes are TRBV6-5 and TRBJ1-2; a possible D gene is TRBD1 (5 bases). The CDR3 contains 14 residues. The V end lost 7 bases, the J end lost 2 bases, and 14 bases lay between the germline ends. Germline V gene lookup returns CDR1 MNHEY and CDR2 SVGAGI. Here the CDR3 reads CASTGLRSNYGYTF. The CDR3, as DNA: TGTGCCAGCACGGGACTCCGGTCCAACTATGGCTACACCTTC.

The chain carries TRBV28 and TRBJ2-6, with 8 nucleotides matching TRBD2. Trimming at V came to 7 bases and at J to 2 bases, leaving 4 bases not matched to a gene. The CDR3 consists of 15 residues. Germline loops: CDR1 MDHEN, CDR2 SYDVKM. CDR3 bases: TGTGCCAGCACTCCGGGGGGGGCTGGGGCCAACGTCCTGACTTTC. Residues: CASTPGGAGANVLTF. The full variable domain, in which reference TRBV28 and TRBJ2-6 provide the parts outside the CDR3, is DVKVTQSSRYLVKRTGEKVFLECVQDMDHENMFWYRQDPGLGLRLIYFSYDVKMKEKGDIPEGYSVSREKKERFSLILESASTNQTSMYLCASTPGGAGANVLTFGAGSRLTVL.

The chain combines TRBV7-8 with TRBJ1-1, with TRBD1 matching over 8 bases. CDR1 is SGHVS, CDR2 FQNEAQ, per germline. The CDR3 is 15 amino acids. Trimming took 5 bases from V and 3 from J; bases not matched to a gene: 8. In DNA form, the CDR3 reads TGTGCCAGCAGCCTACACGACAGGGGTTACACTGAAGCTTTCTTT. This sequence encodes CASSLHDRGYTEAFF. The full variable domain, its missing parts supplied by reference TRBV7-8 and TRBJ1-1, is GAGVSQSPRYKVAKRGQDVALRCDPISGHVSLFWYQQALGQGPEFLTYFQNEAQLDKSGLPSDRFFAERPEGSVSTLKIQRTQQEDSAVYLCASSLHDRGYTEAFFGQGTRLTVV.

This rearrangement joins TRBV7-9 to TRBJ1-4; D might be TRBD1 (6 bases). V lost 7 bases to trimming and J lost 8 bases, with 35 bases between them. This CDR3 is 20 amino acids long. Germline CDR1 SEHNR, CDR2 FQNEAQ (reference sequence). CDR3 sequence: CASTAQYDPLPRGGLEKLFF. The CDR3 nucleotides are TGTGCCAGCACCGCGCAGTACGATCCACTCCCCAGGGGAGGGCTCGAAAAACTGTTTTTT.

This chain joins TRBV7-8 and TRBJ1-6; D remains ambiguous. From germline, CDR1 is SGHVS and CDR2 FQNEAQ. The CDR3 has 14 amino acids. V was trimmed by 1 base and J by 9 bases, leaving 10 bases between them. The CDR3 DNA is TGTGCCAGCAGCTTAGACTTTATCGGTTCACCCCTCCACTTT. Its translation: CASSLDFIGSPLHF.

The chain joins TRBV2 to TRBJ1-6; D might be TRBD1 (5 bases). This CDR3 spans 13 amino acids. Trimming took 8 bases from V and 7 from J, leaving 12 bases between them. The germline CDR1 and CDR2 sequences are SNHLY and FYNNEI. Here the CDR3 DNA reads TGTGCCAGCGTCGACAGACAGAATTCACCCCTCCACTTT. This codes for CASVDRQNSPLHF.

The rearrangement joins TRBV5-1 to TRBJ1-1, with a possible D match to TRBD1 (6 bases). CDR3 length: 14 residues. Germline V gene data show CDR1 as SGHRS and CDR2 as YFSETQ. Trimming left V 4 bases short and J 1 base short, with 11 bases between. In DNA form, the CDR3 reads TGCGCCAGCAGCCCTCAGGGGAGGAACACTGAAGCTTTCTTT. The encoded protein is CASSPQGRNTEAFF.

V gene TRBV6-5 combines with J gene TRBJ2-2; D gene ambiguous. This CDR3 is 12 amino acids long. V was trimmed by 5 bases and J by 1 base, leaving 2 bases between them. Germline lookup yields CDR1 MNHEY and CDR2 SVGAGI. CDR3 residues: CASSRNTGELFF. As DNA, the CDR3 is TGTGCCAGCAGTAGGAACACCGGGGAGCTGTTTTTT.

This chain connects TRBV12-3 or TRBV12-4 to TRBJ2-7, with TRBD1 identical over 7 bases. Trimming at V came to 5 bases and at J to 6 bases, leaving 7 bases not matched to a gene. The CDR3 spans 13 residues. The DNA of the CDR3 is TGTGCCAGCAGTACGACAGGGCCCGGCGAGCAGTACTTC. Its protein product is CASSTTGPGEQYF.

The J gene is TRBJ1-4, the V gene TRBV4-1, with 9 positions matching TRBD1. Per the germline V gene, CDR1 is MGHRA and CDR2 is YSYEKL. V shed 1 base, J shed 6 bases, and the junction held 6 bases outside the gene matches. The CDR3 is 16 residues long. CDR3 sequence (DNA): TGCGCCAGCAGCCAAGTTCACGGGACAGGGTATGAAAAACTGTTTTTT. As protein: CASSQVHGTGYEKLFF.

A remark on this clone: Its ends do not fully match the called genes, so a read error is possible. The chain carries TRBV24-1 and TRBJ2-5; 7 bases match TRBD1. CDR1 is KGHDR and CDR2 is SFDVKD in the germline V gene. The CDR3 is 13 residues long. The CDR3 region is CATRDRVQETQYF. The CDR3 DNA is TGTGCCACCCGTGACAGGGTCCAAGAGACCCAGTACTTC.

The CDR3 spells CAWREDGRRIGDTEAFF. Here the CDR3 DNA reads TGTGCCTGGAGGGAGGACGGCCGCCGCATCGGGGACACTGAAGCTTTCTTT. The chain uses TRBV30 and TRBJ1-1, with unresolved D. This CDR3 contains 17 residues. Germline V lookup: CDR1 GTSNPN, CDR2 SVGIG (reference sequence). Deletions cut 3 bases from V and 3 bases from J, with 23 bases between.

This chain joins TRBV4-2 and TRBJ2-1; 8 positions agree with TRBD1. V shed 2 bases and J 0 bases; nucleotides not matched to a gene: 3. CDR3 size: 16 residues. CDR1 and CDR2 from the germline V gene are LGHNA and YNFKEQ. The CDR3 spells CASSQTGTGSYNEQFF. CDR3 sequence (DNA): TGTGCCAGCAGCCAAACCGGGACAGGCTCCTACAATGAGCAGTTCTTC.

The chain combines TRBV2 with TRBJ1-1, with 7 bases matching TRBD1. CDR1 is SNHLY and CDR2 is FYNNEI in the germline V gene. The CDR3 is 15 residues long. The ends lost 6 bases at V and 0 bases at J; junction bases unmatched: 7. CDR3 region: CASRRGGQLNTEAFF. The CDR3 DNA is TGTGCCAGCAGGAGGGGGGGACAGCTGAACACTGAAGCTTTCTTT.

The chain joins TRBV5-4 to TRBJ1-3; D might be TRBD1 (6 bases). V dropped 0 bases and J dropped 2 bases, with 12 bases sitting between them. In germline, CDR1 is SGHNT, CDR2 YYREEE (reference sequence). This CDR3 spans 16 amino acids. The CDR3 DNA reads TGTGCCAGCAGCTTGGTCGCCGGGGGGCCTGGAAACACCATATATTTT. Translation gives CASSLVAGGPGNTIYF. The full variable domain, completed using reference TRBV5-4 and TRBJ1-3, is ETGVTQSPTHLIKTRGQQVTLRCSSQSGHNTVSWYQQALGQGPQFIFQYYREEENGRGNFPPRFSGLQFPNYSSELNVNALELDDSALYLCASSLVAGGPGNTIYFGEGSWLTVV.

J is TRBJ2-5 and V is TRBV12-3 or TRBV12-4, with D unclear. The CDR3 runs to 13 residues. Trimming removed 5 bases at V and 1 base at J, with 8 bases between. The CDR3 is CASSLHGQETQYF. The CDR3, as DNA: TGTGCCAGCAGTCTGCACGGCCAAGAGACCCAGTACTTC.

This chain links TRBV12-5 with TRBJ1-2; 9 bases are shared with TRBD1. This CDR3 spans 15 amino acids. The ends lost 5 bases at V and 7 bases at J; junction bases unmatched: 11. Germline lookup yields CDR1 LGHNT and CDR2 FRNRAP. The DNA for the CDR3 is TGTGCTAGTGGTACCCGACAGGGGGGTTCTATTGGCTACACCTTC. Translation: CASGTRQGGSIGYTF.

The V and J genes are TRBV4-1 and TRBJ1-1, with TRBD1 as a possible D gene (6 bases). The germline CDR1 and CDR2 sequences are MGHRA and YSYEKL. The CDR3 spans 14 residues. V gave up 2 bases and J gave up 3 bases, with 10 bases separating them. CDR3 sequence (DNA): TGCGCCAGCAGCCAAAACACAGGGTACACTGAAGCTTTCTTT. Translating it yields CASSQNTGYTEAFF.

V and J are TRBV2 and TRBJ1-2, with 7 bases identical to TRBD1. Germline V lookup: CDR1 SNHLY, CDR2 FYNNEI. The CDR3 length is 14 residues. V dropped 3 bases and J dropped 6; count of bases not matched to a gene: 7. The CDR3, as DNA: TGTGCCAGCAGTGAGGACAGGCGATTGGATGGCTACACCTTC. It codes for CASSEDRRLDGYTF.

This chain links TRBV5-1 with TRBJ2-5; maybe TRBD2 (6 bases). The CDR3 length is 15 residues. Germline CDR1 is SGHRS and CDR2 is YFSETQ. V was trimmed by 4 bases and J by 6 bases, leaving 19 bases between them. The CDR3 loop reads CASSHGGTGMKTQYF. CDR3 DNA sequence: TGCGCCAGCAGCCACGGGGGAACCGGAATGAAGACCCAGTACTTC.

CDR3: CASSFTLWANVLTF. The CDR3 nucleotides are TGTGCCAGCAGCTTTACCCTCTGGGCCAACGTCCTGACTTTC. The chain has TRBV9 and TRBJ2-6, with D uncertain. This CDR3 contains 14 residues. Germline assignment: CDR1 SGDLS and CDR2 YYNGEE. V dropped 4 bases and J dropped 5 bases, with 10 bases sitting between them.

The chain couples TRBV27 to TRBJ2-7; D may be TRBD2 (7 bases). The CDR3 totals 15 residues. With 3 bases removed from V and 6 bases from J, the gap between germline ends came to 18 bases. Per germline, CDR1 MNHEY and CDR2 SMNVEV (reference sequence). The CDR3 nucleotides are TGTGCCAGCAGTTTGATCCATCGGGGGGCGGTCGAGCAGTACTTC. Its translation: CASSLIHRGAVEQYF.